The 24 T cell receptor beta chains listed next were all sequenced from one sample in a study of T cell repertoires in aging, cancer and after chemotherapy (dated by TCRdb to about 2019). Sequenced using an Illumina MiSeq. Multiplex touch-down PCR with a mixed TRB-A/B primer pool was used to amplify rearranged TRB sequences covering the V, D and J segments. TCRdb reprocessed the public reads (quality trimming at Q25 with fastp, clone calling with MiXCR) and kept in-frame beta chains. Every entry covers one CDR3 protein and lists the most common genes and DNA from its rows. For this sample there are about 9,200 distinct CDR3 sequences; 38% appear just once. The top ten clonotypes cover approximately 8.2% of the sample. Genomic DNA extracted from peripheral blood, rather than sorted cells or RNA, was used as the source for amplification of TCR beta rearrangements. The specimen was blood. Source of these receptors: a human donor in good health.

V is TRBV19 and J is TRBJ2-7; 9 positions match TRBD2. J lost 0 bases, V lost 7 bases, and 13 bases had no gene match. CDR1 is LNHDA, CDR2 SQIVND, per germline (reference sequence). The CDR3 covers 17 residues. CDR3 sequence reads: CASKKGLAGDDSYEQYF. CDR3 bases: TGTGCCAGTAAGAAAGGATTAGCGGGAGATGACTCCTACGAGCAGTACTTC.

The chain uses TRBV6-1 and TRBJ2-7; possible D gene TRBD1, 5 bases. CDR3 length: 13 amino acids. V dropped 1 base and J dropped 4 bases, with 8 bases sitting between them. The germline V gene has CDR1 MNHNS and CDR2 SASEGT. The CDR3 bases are TGTGCCAGCAGTGAAGGGGGCCTTTACGAGCAGTACTTC. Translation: CASSEGGLYEQYF.

CDR3 DNA sequence: TGTGCCAGCAGTTATTTCGACGCGGGGTACGAGCAGTACTTC. Its translation is CASSYFDAGYEQYF. The rearrangement uses TRBV6-6 and TRBJ2-7; D is perhaps TRBD2 (6 bases). CDR1 MNHNY and CDR2 SVGAGI come from the germline V gene (reference sequence). Trimming left V 3 bases short and J 4 bases short, with 13 bases between. The CDR3 extends over 14 amino acids.

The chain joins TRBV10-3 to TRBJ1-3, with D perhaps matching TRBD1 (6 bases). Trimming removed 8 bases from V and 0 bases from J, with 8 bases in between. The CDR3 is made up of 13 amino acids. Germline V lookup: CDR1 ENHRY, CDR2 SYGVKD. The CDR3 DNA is TGTGCCATCCCGGACAGCTCTGGAAACACCATATATTTT. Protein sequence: CAIPDSSGNTIYF.

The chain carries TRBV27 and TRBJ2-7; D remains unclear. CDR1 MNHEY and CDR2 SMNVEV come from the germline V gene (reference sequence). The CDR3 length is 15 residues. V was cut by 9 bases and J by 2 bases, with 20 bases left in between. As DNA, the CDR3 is TGTGCCAGTTTTGGGTTTGATGGACCGACCTACGAGCAGTACTTC. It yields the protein CASFGFDGPTYEQYF.

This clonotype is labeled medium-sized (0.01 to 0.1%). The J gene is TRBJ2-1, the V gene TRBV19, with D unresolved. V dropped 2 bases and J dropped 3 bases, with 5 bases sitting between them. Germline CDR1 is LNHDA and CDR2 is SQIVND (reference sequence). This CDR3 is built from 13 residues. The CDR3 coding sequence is TGTGCCAGTAGTATATCCGACTACAATGAGCAGTTCTTC. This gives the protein CASSISDYNEQFF.

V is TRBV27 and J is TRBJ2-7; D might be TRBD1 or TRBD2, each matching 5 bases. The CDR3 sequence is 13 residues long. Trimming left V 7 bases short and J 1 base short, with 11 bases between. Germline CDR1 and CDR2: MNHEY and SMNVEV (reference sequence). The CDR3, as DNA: TGTGCCAGCACCTCCGGGACGTCCTACGAGCAGTACTTC. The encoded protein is CASTSGTSYEQYF.

Here the CDR3 DNA reads TGTGCCAGCAGCTTAGCAGACTCTCGCACAGATACGCAGTATTTT. It specifies CASSLADSRTDTQYF. V and J are TRBV11-1 and TRBJ2-3; D remains ambiguous. The V and J ends lost 0 bases and 1 base respectively, with 8 bases between them. There are 15 residues in the CDR3. Germline values: CDR1 SGHAT, CDR2 FQDESV (reference sequence).

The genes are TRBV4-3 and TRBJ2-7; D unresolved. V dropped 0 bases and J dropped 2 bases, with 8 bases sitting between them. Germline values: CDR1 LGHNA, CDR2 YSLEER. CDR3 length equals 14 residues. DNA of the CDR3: TGCGCCAGCAGCCAAGACAGGTCCCCCTACGAGCAGTACTTC. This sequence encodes CASSQDRSPYEQYF.

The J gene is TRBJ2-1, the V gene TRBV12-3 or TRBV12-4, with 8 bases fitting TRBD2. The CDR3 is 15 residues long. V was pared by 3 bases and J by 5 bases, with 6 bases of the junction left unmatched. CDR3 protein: CASSFRASGHNEQFF. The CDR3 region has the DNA TGTGCCAGCAGTTTTCGGGCTAGCGGGCACAATGAGCAGTTCTTC.

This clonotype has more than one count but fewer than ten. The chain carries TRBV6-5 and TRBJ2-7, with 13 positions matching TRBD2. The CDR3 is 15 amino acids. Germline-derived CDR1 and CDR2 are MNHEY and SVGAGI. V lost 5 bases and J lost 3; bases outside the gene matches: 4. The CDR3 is CASSSGTSGDYEQYF. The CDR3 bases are TGTGCCAGCAGTAGTGGGACTAGCGGGGACTACGAGCAGTACTTC.

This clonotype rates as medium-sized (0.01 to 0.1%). CDR3 DNA: TGTGCCAGCAGCTCCCTTGGACAGGGGGCGGGCGGGGAGCTGTTTTTT. This gives the protein CASSSLGQGAGGELFF. The rearrangement uses TRBV7-6 and TRBJ2-2; 11 bases agree with TRBD1. Germline CDR1 is SGHVS and CDR2 is FNYEAQ. J gave up 7 bases and V 4 bases, and 8 bases lay outside the gene matches. This CDR3 comprises 16 residues.

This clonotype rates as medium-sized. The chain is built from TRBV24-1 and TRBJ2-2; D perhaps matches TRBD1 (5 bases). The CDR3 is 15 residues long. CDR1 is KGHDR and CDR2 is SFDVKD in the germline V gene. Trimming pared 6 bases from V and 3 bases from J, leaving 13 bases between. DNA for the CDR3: TGTGCCACCAGTACTGGGGAACAGGACACCGGGGAGCTGTTTTTT. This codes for CATSTGEQDTGELFF.

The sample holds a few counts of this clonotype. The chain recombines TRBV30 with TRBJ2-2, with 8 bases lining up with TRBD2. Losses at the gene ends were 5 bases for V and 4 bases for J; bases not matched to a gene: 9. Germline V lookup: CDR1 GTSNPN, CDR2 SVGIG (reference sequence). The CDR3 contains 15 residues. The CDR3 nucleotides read TGTGCCTGGTCCTCAGCGGGAGTGGTCACCGGGGAGCTGTTTTTT. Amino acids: CAWSSAGVVTGELFF.

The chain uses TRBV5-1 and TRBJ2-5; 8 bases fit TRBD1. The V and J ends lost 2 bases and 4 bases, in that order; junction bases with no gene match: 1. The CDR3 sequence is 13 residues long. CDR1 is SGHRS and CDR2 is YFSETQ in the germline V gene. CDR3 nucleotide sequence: TGCGCCAGCAGCTTCGGACAGGGAGAGACCCAGTACTTC. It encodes CASSFGQGETQYF.

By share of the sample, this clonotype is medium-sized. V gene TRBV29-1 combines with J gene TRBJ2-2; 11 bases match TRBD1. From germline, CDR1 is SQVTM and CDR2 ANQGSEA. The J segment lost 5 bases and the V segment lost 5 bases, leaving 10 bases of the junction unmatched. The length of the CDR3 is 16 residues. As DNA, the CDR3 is TGCAGCGTTCCGGGACAGGGGGGATCTGGGACCGGGGAGCTGTTTTTT. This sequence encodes CSVPGQGGSGTGELFF.

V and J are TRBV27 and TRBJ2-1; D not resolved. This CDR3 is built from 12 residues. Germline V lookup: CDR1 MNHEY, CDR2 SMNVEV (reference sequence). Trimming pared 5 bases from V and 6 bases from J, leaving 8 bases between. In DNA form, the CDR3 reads TGTGCCAGCAGTAACACCGTCAATGAGCAGTTCTTC. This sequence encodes CASSNTVNEQFF.

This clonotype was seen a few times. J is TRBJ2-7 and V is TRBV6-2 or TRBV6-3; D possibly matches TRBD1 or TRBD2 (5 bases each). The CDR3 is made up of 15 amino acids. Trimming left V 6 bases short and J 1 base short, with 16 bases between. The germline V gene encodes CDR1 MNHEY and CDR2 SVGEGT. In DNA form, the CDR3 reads TGTGCCAGCAGAACTCAGGTTGGGGGATCCTACGAGCAGTACTTC. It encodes CASRTQVGGSYEQYF.

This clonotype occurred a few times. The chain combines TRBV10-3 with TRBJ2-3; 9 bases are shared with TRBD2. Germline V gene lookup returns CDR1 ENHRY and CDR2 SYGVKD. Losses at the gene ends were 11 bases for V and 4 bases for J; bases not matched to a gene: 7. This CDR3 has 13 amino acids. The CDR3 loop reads CAAAGGAADTQYF. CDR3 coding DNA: TGTGCCGCCGCGGGGGGGGCGGCAGATACGCAGTATTTT.

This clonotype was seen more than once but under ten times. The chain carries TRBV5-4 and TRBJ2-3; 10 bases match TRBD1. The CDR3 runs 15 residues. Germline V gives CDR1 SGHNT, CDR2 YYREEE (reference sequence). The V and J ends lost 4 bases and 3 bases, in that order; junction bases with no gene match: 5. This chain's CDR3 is CASSKGQGWTDTQYF. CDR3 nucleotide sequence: TGTGCCAGCAGCAAGGGACAGGGGTGGACAGATACGCAGTATTTT.

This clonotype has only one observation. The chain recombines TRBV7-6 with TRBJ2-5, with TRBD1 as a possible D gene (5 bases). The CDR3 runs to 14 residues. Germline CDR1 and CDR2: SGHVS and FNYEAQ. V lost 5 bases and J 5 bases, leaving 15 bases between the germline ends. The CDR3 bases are TGTGCCAGCAGCCTTGGACATTCCGGGGAGACCCAGTACTTC. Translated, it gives CASSLGHSGETQYF.

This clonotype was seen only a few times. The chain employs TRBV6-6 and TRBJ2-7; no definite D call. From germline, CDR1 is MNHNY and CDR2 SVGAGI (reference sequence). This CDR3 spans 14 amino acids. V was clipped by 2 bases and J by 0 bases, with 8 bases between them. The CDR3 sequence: CASSYKTGSYEQYF. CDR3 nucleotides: TGTGCCAGCAGTTACAAAACGGGCTCCTACGAGCAGTACTTC.

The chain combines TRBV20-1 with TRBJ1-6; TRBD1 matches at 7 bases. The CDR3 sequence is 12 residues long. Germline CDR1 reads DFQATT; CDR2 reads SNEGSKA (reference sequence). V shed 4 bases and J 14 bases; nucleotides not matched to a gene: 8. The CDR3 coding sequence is TGCAGTGCTACGCACAGGGGCTTGGCCCTCCACTTT. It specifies CSATHRGLALHF.

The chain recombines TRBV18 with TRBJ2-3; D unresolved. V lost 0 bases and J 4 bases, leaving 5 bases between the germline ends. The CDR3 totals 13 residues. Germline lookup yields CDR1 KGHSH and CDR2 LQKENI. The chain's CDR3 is CASSPPVPDTQYF. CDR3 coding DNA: TGTGCCAGCTCACCACCGGTCCCAGATACGCAGTATTTT.